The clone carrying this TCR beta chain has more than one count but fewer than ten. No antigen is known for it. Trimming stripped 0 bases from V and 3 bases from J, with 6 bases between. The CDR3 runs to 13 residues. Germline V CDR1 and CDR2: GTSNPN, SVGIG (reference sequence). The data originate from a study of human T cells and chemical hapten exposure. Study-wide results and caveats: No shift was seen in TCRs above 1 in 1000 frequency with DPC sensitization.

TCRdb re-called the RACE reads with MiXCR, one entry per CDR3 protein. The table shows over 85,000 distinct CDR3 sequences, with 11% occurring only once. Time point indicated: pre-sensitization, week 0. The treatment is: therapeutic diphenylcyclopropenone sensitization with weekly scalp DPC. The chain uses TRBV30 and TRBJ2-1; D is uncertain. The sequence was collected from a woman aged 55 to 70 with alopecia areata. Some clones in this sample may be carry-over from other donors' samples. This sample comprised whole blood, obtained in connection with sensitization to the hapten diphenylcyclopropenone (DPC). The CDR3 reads CAWSVWIYNEQFF. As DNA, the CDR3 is TGTGCCTGGAGTGTGTGGATCTACAATGAGCAGTTCTTC.